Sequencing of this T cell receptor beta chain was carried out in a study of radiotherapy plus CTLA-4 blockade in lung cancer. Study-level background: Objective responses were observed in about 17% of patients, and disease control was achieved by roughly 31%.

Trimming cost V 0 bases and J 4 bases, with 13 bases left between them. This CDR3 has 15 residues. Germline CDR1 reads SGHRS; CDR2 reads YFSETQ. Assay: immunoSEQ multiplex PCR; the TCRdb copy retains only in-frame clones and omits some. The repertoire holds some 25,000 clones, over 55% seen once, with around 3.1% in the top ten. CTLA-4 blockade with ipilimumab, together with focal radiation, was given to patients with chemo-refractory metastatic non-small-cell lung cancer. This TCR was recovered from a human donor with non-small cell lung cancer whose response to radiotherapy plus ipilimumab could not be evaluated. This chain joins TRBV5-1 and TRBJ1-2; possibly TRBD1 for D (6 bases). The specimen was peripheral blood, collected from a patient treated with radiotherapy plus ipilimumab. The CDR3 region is CASSLVAGAGYGYTF. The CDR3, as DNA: TGCGCCAGCAGCTTGGTCGCGGGGGCTGGCTATGGCTACACCTTC.